These T cell receptor beta chains were read from a single sample in a study of blood T cell repertoires in COVID-19. Produced via immunoSEQ multiplex PCR; TCRdb's table is partial and in-frame only. The sample contains roughly 200,000 clones, more than 75% of which appear only once. The specimen sequenced was peripheral blood. These receptors originate from a person aged 70 to 80 with COVID-19, enrolled during active disease. Each CDR3 is given with its conserved first and last residue. D genes are given only for firm matches. Clone size appears in some rows only: once, few, many, or a class for an expanded clone.

CDR3 protein: CASSDSPTSTDTQYF
CDR3 DNA: TGTGCCAGCAGCGATAGCCCGACTAGCACAGATACGCAGTATTTT
clone size: .
J gene: TRBJ2-3
D gene: .
V gene: TRBV9

CDR3 protein: CASSPAAWNTGELFF
CDR3 DNA: TGTGCCAGTAGTCCAGCGGCTTGGAACACCGGGGAGCTGTTTTTT
clone size: .
J gene: TRBJ2-2
D gene: .
V gene: TRBV19

CDR3 protein: CAWVPGIYEQYF
CDR3 DNA: TGTGCCTGGGTGCCAGGGATCTACGAGCAGTACTTC
clone size: .
J gene: TRBJ2-7
D gene: .
V gene: TRBV30

CDR3 protein: CASSLAVGVGQPQHF
CDR3 DNA: TGTGCCAGCAGCTTGGCGGTAGGGGTTGGACAGCCCCAGCATTTT
clone size: few
J gene: TRBJ1-5
D gene: .
V gene: TRBV5-5

CDR3 protein: CASTKGTGGIYTEAFF
CDR3 DNA: TGTGCCAGCACCAAGGGGACAGGGGGCATTTACACTGAAGCTTTCTTT
clone size: .
J gene: TRBJ1-1
D gene: TRBD1
V gene: TRBV7-8

CDR3 protein: CASSGGDPSGISYEQYF
CDR3 DNA: TGTGCCAGCAGTGGGGGGGACCCTAGCGGGATATCCTACGAGCAGTACTTC
clone size: many
J gene: TRBJ2-7
D gene: TRBD2
V gene: TRBV27

CDR3 protein: CASSQPREMHYNEQFF
CDR3 DNA: TGCGCCAGCAGCCAACCGCGGGAGATGCACTACAATGAGCAGTTCTTC
clone size: .
J gene: TRBJ2-1
D gene: TRBD2
V gene: TRBV4-1

CDR3 protein: CASSLVGTPYEQYF
CDR3 DNA: TGCGCCAGCAGCTTGGTCGGGACTCCCTACGAGCAGTACTTC
clone size: few
J gene: TRBJ2-7
D gene: .
V gene: TRBV5-1

CDR3 protein: CASRGDRGAYTEAFF
CDR3 DNA: TGTGCCAGCAGAGGAGACAGGGGCGCATATACTGAAGCTTTCTTT
clone size: .
J gene: TRBJ1-1
D gene: TRBD1
V gene: TRBV2

CDR3 protein: CASRPGEAGAYEQYF
CDR3 DNA: TGTGCCAGCAGACCAGGGGAAGCCGGGGCATACGAGCAGTACTTC
clone size: many
J gene: TRBJ2-7
D gene: .
V gene: TRBV6-5

CDR3 protein: CASSHFRGQGSYEQYF
CDR3 DNA: TGTGCCAGCAGCCACTTTCGGGGTCAGGGGTCCTACGAGCAGTACTTC
clone size: .
J gene: TRBJ2-7
D gene: .
V gene: TRBV28

CDR3 protein: CASSQRAGVLSYEQYF
CDR3 DNA: TGTGCCAGCAGCCAACGAGCGGGGGTACTATCCTACGAGCAGTACTTC
clone size: .
J gene: TRBJ2-7
D gene: TRBD2
V gene: TRBV3-1/TRBV3-2

CDR3 protein: CASSLLSGRVGGELFF
CDR3 DNA: TGTGCCAGCAGCCTCTTAAGCGGGAGGGTCGGCGGGGAGCTGTTTTTT
clone size: .
J gene: TRBJ2-2
D gene: TRBD2
V gene: TRBV5-4

CDR3 protein: CASSTTGTGANVLTF
CDR3 DNA: TGTGCCAGCAGTACTACAGGGACTGGGGCCAACGTCCTGACTTTC
clone size: .
J gene: TRBJ2-6
D gene: .
V gene: TRBV2

CDR3 protein: CASSRRQGFGYTF
CDR3 DNA: TGTGCCAGTAGTAGACGACAGGGGTTTGGCTACACCTTC
clone size: .
J gene: TRBJ1-2
D gene: TRBD1
V gene: TRBV19

CDR3 protein: CASSPTGFSGNTIYF
CDR3 DNA: TGTGCCAGCAGCCCCACAGGCTTCTCTGGAAACACCATATATTTT
clone size: .
J gene: TRBJ1-3
D gene: .
V gene: TRBV13

CDR3 protein: CASKAPGDGYYGYTF
CDR3 DNA: TGTGCCAGCAAGGCTCCCGGGGATGGGTACTATGGCTACACCTTC
clone size: .
J gene: TRBJ1-2
D gene: .
V gene: TRBV7-8

CDR3 protein: CASRDSRYSNQPQHF
CDR3 DNA: TGTGCCAGCAGGGACAGCCGGTATAGCAATCAGCCCCAGCATTTT
clone size: few
J gene: TRBJ1-5
D gene: TRBD1
V gene: TRBV19

CDR3 protein: CASSPTANTEAFF
CDR3 DNA: TGTGCCAGCTCACCAACAGCCAACACTGAAGCTTTCTTT
clone size: .
J gene: TRBJ1-1
D gene: .
V gene: TRBV18

CDR3 protein: CASSWTSGVTDTQYF
CDR3 DNA: TGCGCCAGCAGCTGGACTAGCGGCGTTACAGATACGCAGTATTTT
clone size: .
J gene: TRBJ2-3
D gene: TRBD2
V gene: TRBV5-1

CDR3 protein: CASSPRGLWGTEAFF
CDR3 DNA: TGTGCCAGCAGTCCTCGGGGACTATGGGGCACTGAAGCTTTCTTT
clone size: .
J gene: TRBJ1-1
D gene: .
V gene: TRBV2

CDR3 protein: CASSDGGLPYF
CDR3 DNA: TGTGCCAGCAGCGATGGGGGACTACCGTACTTC
clone size: once
J gene: TRBJ2-5
D gene: TRBD2
V gene: TRBV7-3

CDR3 protein: CASSSSVPSYEQYF
CDR3 DNA: TGTGCCAGCAGCTCTAGCGTCCCCTCCTACGAGCAGTACTTC
clone size: .
J gene: TRBJ2-7
D gene: .
V gene: TRBV21-1

CDR3 protein: CASSPSGTRETEAFF
CDR3 DNA: TGTGCCAGCAGCCCGAGTGGAACCCGGGAGACTGAAGCTTTCTTT
clone size: .
J gene: TRBJ1-1
D gene: .
V gene: TRBV9

CDR3 protein: CASSMGQGSYNEQFF
CDR3 DNA: TGTGCCAGCAGCATGGGACAGGGGTCCTACAATGAGCAGTTCTTC
clone size: .
J gene: TRBJ2-1
D gene: TRBD1
V gene: TRBV7-6

CDR3 protein: CASSLGGSYNEQFF
CDR3 DNA: TGTGCCAGCAGTTTAGGGGGGTCCTACAATGAGCAGTTCTTC
clone size: .
J gene: TRBJ2-1
D gene: .
V gene: TRBV27

CDR3 protein: CASSGGWRDSPLHF
CDR3 DNA: TGTGCCAGTAGTGGCGGGTGGAGGGATTCACCCCTCCACTTT
clone size: .
J gene: TRBJ1-6
D gene: .
V gene: TRBV19

CDR3 protein: CASSRTGATDSNQPQHF
CDR3 DNA: TGTGCCAGCAGCCGTACAGGGGCTACGGATAGCAATCAGCCCCAGCATTTT
clone size: .
J gene: TRBJ1-5
D gene: TRBD1
V gene: TRBV4-2

CDR3 protein: CASSFTTGGLNTEAFF
CDR3 DNA: TGTGCCAGCAGTTTCACGACAGGGGGCCTGAACACTGAAGCTTTCTTT
clone size: .
J gene: TRBJ1-1
D gene: TRBD1
V gene: TRBV6-2/TRBV6-3

CDR3 protein: CASSDAGVSTDTQYF
CDR3 DNA: TGTGCCAGCAGTGACGCGGGAGTTAGCACAGATACGCAGTATTTT
clone size: .
J gene: TRBJ2-3
D gene: TRBD2
V gene: TRBV6-1

CDR3 protein: CASSSGLAGGYTQYF
CDR3 DNA: TGTGCCAGCAGCTCAGGACTAGCGGGAGGGTATACGCAGTATTTT
clone size: .
J gene: TRBJ2-3
D gene: TRBD2
V gene: TRBV7-2